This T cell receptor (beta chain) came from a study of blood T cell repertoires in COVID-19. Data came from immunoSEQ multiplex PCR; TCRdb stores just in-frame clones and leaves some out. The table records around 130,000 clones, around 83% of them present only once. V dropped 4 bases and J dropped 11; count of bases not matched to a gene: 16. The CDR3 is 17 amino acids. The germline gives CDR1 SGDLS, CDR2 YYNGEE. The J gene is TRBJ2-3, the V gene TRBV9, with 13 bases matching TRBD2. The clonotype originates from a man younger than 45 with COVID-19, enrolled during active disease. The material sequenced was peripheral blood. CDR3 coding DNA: TGTGCCAGCAGCTCCACTAGCGGGAGGGCGGAGGAGTGGGTGCAGTATTTT. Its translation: CASSSTSGRAEEWVQYF.